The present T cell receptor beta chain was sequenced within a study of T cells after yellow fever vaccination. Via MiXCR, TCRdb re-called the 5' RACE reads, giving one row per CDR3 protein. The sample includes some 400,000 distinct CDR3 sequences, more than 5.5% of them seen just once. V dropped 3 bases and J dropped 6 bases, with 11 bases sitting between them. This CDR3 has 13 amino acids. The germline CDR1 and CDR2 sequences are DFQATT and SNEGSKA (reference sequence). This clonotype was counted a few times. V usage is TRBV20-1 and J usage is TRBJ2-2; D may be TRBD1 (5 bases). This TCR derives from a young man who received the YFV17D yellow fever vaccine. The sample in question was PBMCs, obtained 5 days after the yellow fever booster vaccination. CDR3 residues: CSARTVGAGELFF. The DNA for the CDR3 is TGCAGTGCTAGGACAGTGGGCGCCGGGGAGCTGTTTTTT.